This TCR beta chain was obtained from a study of response to subunit inactivated influenza vaccine (dated by TCRdb to the late 2010s). About the full investigation: Deep quantitative profiling of the T cell receptor repertoire was used in the study to follow responses to a trivalent subunit inactivated influenza vaccine. Findings and caveats that apply to the study as a whole: According to the authors, only a limited number of new T cells may be recruited by each seasonal influenza vaccination.

Library preparation employed RT-PCR. The sample was run on an Illumina HiSeq 2500. In-frame beta chains were kept once TCRdb had trimmed the public reads at Q25 with fastp and called clones with MiXCR. When rows share a CDR3 protein, they turn into one entry using the most common DNA and genes. This sample gives 600,000 to 700,000 distinct CDR3 sequences in total; around 13% of them show up just once. The ten top clones hold 7.6% of the sample. There are a few counts of this clonotype. Its antigen specificity is not known. Per-base qualities were not stored, and no clone one base away is much larger. From the cysteine through the phenylalanine, the CDR3 covers 14 amino acids. Left in the record is the CDR3 DNA by itself, 42 bases read in frame from the first base. Trimming takes 7 bases off V and 0 bases off J; junction bases not matched to a gene: 6. From a lookup of the germline V gene, CDR1 and CDR2 are SQVTM and ANQGSEA.

This clonotype was obtained from a man between 50 and 59 years old who received an inactivated influenza vaccine. Donor details come from another sample of the same person, matched by shared clones. The sequence is built from TRBV29-1 and TRBJ2-1; TRBD2 matches 7 bases in the middle. This material consisted of PBMCs from blood, taken less than 15 days before vaccination. Here the CDR3 is given as CSAPSGGSYNEQFF. In nucleotide form, the sequence is TGCAGCGCCCCTAGCGGAGGCTCCTACAATGAGCAGTTCTTC.